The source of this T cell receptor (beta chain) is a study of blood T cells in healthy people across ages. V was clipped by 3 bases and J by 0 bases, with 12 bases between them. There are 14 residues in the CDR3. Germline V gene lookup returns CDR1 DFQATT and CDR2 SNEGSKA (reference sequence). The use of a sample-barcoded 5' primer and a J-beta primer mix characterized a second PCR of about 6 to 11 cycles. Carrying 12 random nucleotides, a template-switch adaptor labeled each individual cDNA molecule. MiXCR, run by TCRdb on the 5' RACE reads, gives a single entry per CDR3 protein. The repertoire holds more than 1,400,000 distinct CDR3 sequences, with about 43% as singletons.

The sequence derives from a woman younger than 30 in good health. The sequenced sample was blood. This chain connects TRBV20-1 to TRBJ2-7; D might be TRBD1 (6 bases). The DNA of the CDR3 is TGCAGTGCTAGCGGGGACAAGAGCTCCTACGAGCAGTACTTC. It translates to CSASGDKSSYEQYF.